The next 15 T cell receptor beta chains were all read from a single sample in a study of cytomegalovirus exposure and HLA in healthy donors (dated by TCRdb to 2015 to 2018). Preparation of the library involved the immunoSEQ multiplex PCR assay. The multiplex PCR relied on a mix of 60 forward primers for TCR Vbeta segments and 13 reverse primers for TCR Jbeta segments. This immuneACCESS table, as held by TCRdb, lists in-frame sequences with V and J called but not all clones. Of the missing ones, under half trace to an unresolved V gene in checked studies; the others have no known cause. The sample table shows 80,000 to 100,000 clones, and around 80% are seen once. The ten largest clones add up to roughly 1.5% of the sample. Sequenced input: PBMCs. Every receptor here comes from a man aged 35-49 years in good health and CMV-seronegative.

CDR3 region: CASSDGRGSDEQYF. The CDR3 DNA is TGTGCCAGCAGTGACGGACGGGGGAGCGACGAGCAGTACTTC. The genes are TRBV2 and TRBJ2-7, with D perhaps TRBD2 (6 bases). Trimming removed 3 bases from V and 5 bases from J, with 14 bases in between. Looked up from germline, CDR1 is SNHLY and CDR2 is FYNNEI. This CDR3 is built from 14 residues.

The chain links TRBV2 to TRBJ2-7, with 8 bases that match TRBD1. V shed 6 bases, J shed 0 bases, and the junction held 13 bases outside the gene matches. The CDR3 has 17 residues. Per the germline V gene, CDR1 is SNHLY and CDR2 is FYNNEI. This CDR3 is CASRGDFGTGVSYEQYF. The CDR3 coding sequence is TGTGCCAGCAGGGGGGATTTCGGGACAGGAGTCTCCTACGAGCAGTACTTC.

The chain uses TRBV6-1 and TRBJ1-2, with 7 positions matching TRBD1. Trimming cost V 2 bases and J 7 bases; bases outside gene matches: 10. Germline V gives CDR1 MNHNS, CDR2 SASEGT. This CDR3 comprises 15 residues. CDR3 sequence: CASSESLVGGSGYTF. CDR3 nucleotide sequence: TGTGCCAGCAGTGAAAGTCTAGTAGGGGGCAGTGGCTACACCTTC.

The chain joins TRBV5-4 to TRBJ2-1; D unresolved. Germline values: CDR1 SGHNT, CDR2 YYREEE (reference sequence). Trimming took off 2 bases at V and 6 bases at J, with 9 bases between the two ends. The CDR3 loop spans 13 amino acids. In DNA form, the CDR3 reads TGTGCCAGCAGCTTCACATCAGGCAATGAGCAGTTCTTC. This gives the protein CASSFTSGNEQFF.

The CDR3 is CASSVGTGANTEAFF. DNA of the CDR3: TGTGCCAGTAGTGTGGGGACAGGGGCCAACACTGAAGCTTTCTTT. This sequence joins TRBV19 and TRBJ1-1; 10 bases line up with TRBD1. The J segment lost 2 bases and the V segment lost 5 bases, leaving 5 bases of the junction unmatched. The CDR3 consists of 15 residues. Per the germline V gene, CDR1 is LNHDA and CDR2 is SQIVND (reference sequence).

The chain carries TRBV13 and TRBJ2-7; 8 bases align to TRBD2. Germline CDR1 reads PRHDT; CDR2 reads FYEKMQ (reference sequence). V lost 5 bases, J lost 2 bases, and 5 bases stayed unmatched. The length of the CDR3 is 14 residues. The CDR3 loop is CASSMGLGPYEQYF. Here the CDR3 DNA reads TGTGCCAGCAGCATGGGACTAGGCCCCTACGAGCAGTACTTC.

This clone was seen more than once but under ten times. The chain recombines TRBV5-5 with TRBJ1-4; TRBD1 matches 9 bases. Germline CDR1 reads SGHKS; CDR2 reads YYEKEE (reference sequence). The length of the CDR3 is 15 residues. The V and J ends lost 4 bases and 7 bases, in that order; junction bases with no gene match: 8. CDR3 amino acids: CASSTQQGAREKLFF. The CDR3 coding sequence is TGTGCCAGCAGCACCCAACAGGGGGCACGTGAAAAACTGTTTTTT.

The gene calls are TRBV7-3 and TRBJ2-1, with 8 bases fitting TRBD1. Germline-derived CDR1 and CDR2 are SGHTA and FQGTGA. The trim removed 5 bases at V and 7 bases at J, leaving 10 bases unmatched. This CDR3 has 15 amino acids. The DNA for the CDR3 is TGTGCCAGCAGCCCCGGGACAGGCTCAACTAATGAGCAGTTCTTC. Its protein product is CASSPGTGSTNEQFF.

The gene calls are TRBV11-1 and TRBJ2-2; 9 positions match TRBD1. The length of the CDR3 is 14 residues. The V gene's germline CDR1 is SGHAT and CDR2 FQDESV (reference sequence). The ends lost 5 bases at V and 7 bases at J; junction bases unmatched: 5. The CDR3, as DNA: TGTGCCAGCAGCGCGGACAGGGGTGGCGGGGAGCTGTTTTTT. Translated: CASSADRGGGELFF.

J is TRBJ1-5 and V is TRBV6-6; D remains unclear. Germline CDR1 MNHNY, CDR2 SVGAGI (reference sequence). The CDR3 spans 16 residues. V shed 4 bases and J shed 0 bases, with 13 bases lying between them. Here the CDR3 DNA reads TGTGCCAGCAGTTTTCAGGTACCGTATAGCAATCAGCCCCAGCATTTT. This translates into CASSFQVPYSNQPQHF.

This clone has a single count. The J gene is TRBJ1-5, the V gene TRBV5-1, with D possibly TRBD1 on 5 matching bases. The CDR3 spans 15 residues. V was pared by 4 bases and J by 1 base, with 12 bases between. The germline V gene encodes CDR1 SGHRS and CDR2 YFSETQ. The DNA for the CDR3 is TGCGCCAGCAGCCCGGGCCGGGGGAGCAATCAGCCCCAGCATTTT. Its translation is CASSPGRGSNQPQHF.

The rearrangement joins TRBV7-9 to TRBJ1-1, with D perhaps matching TRBD1 (5 bases). Germline CDR1 and CDR2: SEHNR and FQNEAQ (reference sequence). V lost 1 base to trimming and J lost 0 bases, with 9 bases between them. This CDR3 is built from 15 residues. The DNA for the CDR3 is TGTGCCAGCAGCTTAGATGACAGACTGAACACTGAAGCTTTCTTT. Translated, it gives CASSLDDRLNTEAFF.

The rearrangement links TRBV7-2 to TRBJ1-3, with D maybe TRBD1 (6 bases). Deletions cut 5 bases from V and 0 bases from J, with 11 bases between. Germline CDR1 reads SGHTA; CDR2 reads FQGNSA. There are 15 residues in the CDR3. The CDR3 DNA follows: TGTGCCAGCAGCCGAACAGGGTCCTCTGGAAACACCATATATTTT. Protein: CASSRTGSSGNTIYF.

The chain uses TRBV7-8 and TRBJ2-1, with 8 bases that match TRBD2. The germline CDR1 and CDR2 sequences are SGHVS and FQNEAQ. Trimming removed 1 base from V and 5 bases from J; junction bases left unmatched: 4. This CDR3 spans 15 amino acids. The CDR3 coding sequence is TGTGCCAGCAGCTTAGGGACTAGCTATGACAATGAGCAGTTCTTC. Protein: CASSLGTSYDNEQFF.

V gene TRBV5-6 combines with J gene TRBJ2-3; 8 bases agree with TRBD2. Germline CDR1 SGHDT, CDR2 YYEEEE. This CDR3 has 16 residues. The junction had 4 bases not matched to a gene; V was cut back by 0 bases and J by 1 base. In DNA, the CDR3 is TGTGCCAGCAGCTTGGTCGGGGGGGGCGGCACAGATACGCAGTATTTT. This translates into CASSLVGGGGTDTQYF.